These 28 T cell receptor beta chains were all obtained from the same sample, sequenced in a study of cytomegalovirus exposure and HLA in healthy donors. PCR employed 60 Vbeta and 13 Jbeta primers. Using immunoSEQ multiplex PCR, the repertoire was profiled, and TCRdb retains in-frame clones only, with some absent. The sample lists 95,000 to 100,000 clones, 65% to 80% occurring once. Specimen: PBMCs. These receptors came from a man between 50 and 59 years old in good health and CMV-seronegative.

V and J are TRBV15 and TRBJ2-7; TRBD2 might be the D (5 bases). CDR1 LNHNV and CDR2 YYDKDF come from the germline V gene (reference sequence). The length of the CDR3 is 11 residues. CDR3 in amino acids: CGGGNSYEQYF. The CDR3 bases are TGTGGTGGAGGAAATTCCTACGAGCAGTACTTC.

The J gene is TRBJ2-3, the V gene TRBV7-2; tentative D call: TRBD1 (7 bases). This CDR3 region has 16 residues. Germline V gives CDR1 SGHTA, CDR2 FQGNSA. V lost 1 base and J lost 6, with 17 bases in between. The CDR3 DNA reads TGTGCCAGCAGCTTAGGCGGGACAGCCCCACAGGATACGCAGTATTTT. It translates to CASSLGGTAPQDTQYF.

This clone was picked up a small number of times. The chain employs TRBV29-1 and TRBJ1-1; no definite D call. The germline V and J ends were trimmed by 7 bases and 4 bases, with 10 bases remaining between them. CDR3 length: 11 amino acids. Germline assignment: CDR1 SQVTM and CDR2 ANQGSEA. The CDR3 DNA sequence: TGCAGCGCCCAACGGGGCACTGAAGCTTTCTTT. It encodes CSAQRGTEAFF.

CDR3 sequence (DNA): TGCGCCAGCAGCCGTCGACTAGCGGGAGGGTCCTACAATGAGCAGTTCTTC. Protein sequence: CASSRRLAGGSYNEQFF. This chain links TRBV5-1 with TRBJ2-1; 14 bases agree with TRBD2. With 4 bases clipped from V and 1 base from J, the junction kept 4 bases outside the gene matches. In germline, CDR1 is SGHRS, CDR2 YFSETQ. The CDR3 runs to 17 residues.

CDR3 in DNA: TGTGCCAGCAGCTTTCGATCTTCCGGGACAGGGGGGAACATTCAGTACTTC. Translating it yields CASSFRSSGTGGNIQYF. This chain connects TRBV5-6 to TRBJ2-4, with 11 bases fitting TRBD1. Trimming at V came to 2 bases and at J to 7 bases, leaving 11 bases not matched to a gene. Germline V gives CDR1 SGHDT, CDR2 YYEEEE. The CDR3 consists of 17 residues.

This CDR3 reads CASSIRTPAGNQPQHF. CDR3 sequence (DNA): TGTGCCAGTAGTATTCGGACTCCTGCTGGCAATCAGCCCCAGCATTTT. The rearrangement uses TRBV19 and TRBJ1-5; no reliable D call. The CDR3 loop spans 16 amino acids. Germline loops: CDR1 LNHDA, CDR2 SQIVND (reference sequence). The V gene lost 3 bases and the J gene lost 2 bases, with 14 bases spanning the gap.

The V call is TRBV6-4, the J call TRBJ2-1; a possible D gene is TRBD2 (6 bases). This CDR3 region has 13 residues. Germline V gene sequence: CDR1 MRHNA, CDR2 SNTAGT. Trimming shortened V by 7 bases and J by 6 bases, and 13 bases separated the two germline ends. CDR3 loop: CASTGTALNEQFF. The CDR3 DNA reads TGTGCCAGCACTGGGACTGCTCTCAATGAGCAGTTCTTC.

The rearrangement uses TRBV28 and TRBJ1-2, with D unclear. CDR3 length: 13 residues. V lost 4 bases and J lost 2, with 8 bases in between. The germline V gene encodes CDR1 MDHEN and CDR2 SYDVKM. The CDR3 sequence: CASSYGMNYGYTF. The CDR3 coding sequence is TGTGCCAGCAGTTACGGGATGAACTATGGCTACACCTTC.

The rearrangement uses TRBV19 and TRBJ2-1; 8 bases are a match to TRBD1. The CDR3 sequence is 17 residues long. Germline-derived CDR1 and CDR2 are LNHDA and SQIVND (reference sequence). J was trimmed by 4 bases and V by 4 bases; bases with no gene match: 12. DNA for the CDR3: TGTGCCAGTAGTAGAGGTGGCGGGACAGGAGGATACAATGAGCAGTTCTTC. As protein: CASSRGGGTGGYNEQFF.

J is TRBJ1-5 and V is TRBV28; tentatively, D is TRBD1 (5 bases). This CDR3 is built from 14 residues. Deletions cut 10 bases from V and 4 bases from J, with 17 bases between. Germline V gene lookup returns CDR1 MDHEN and CDR2 SYDVKM. The CDR3 reads CAIKPAGINQPQHF. The CDR3 nucleotides read TGTGCCATCAAACCGGCAGGGATAAATCAGCCCCAGCATTTT. Supplemented by reference TRBV28 and TRBJ1-5, the full variable domain reads DVKVTQSSRYLVKRTGEKVFLECVQDMDHENMFWYRQDPGLGLRLIYFSYDVKMKEKGDIPEGYSVSREKKERFSLILESASTNQTSMYLCAIKPAGINQPQHFGDGTRLSIL.

In this sample, this clone turned up once. The gene calls are TRBV9 and TRBJ2-3; 7 nucleotides match TRBD2. V lost 4 bases, J lost 0 bases, and 8 bases stayed unmatched. Per the germline V gene, CDR1 is SGDLS and CDR2 is YYNGEE. The CDR3 extends over 16 amino acids. CDR3 bases: TGTGCCAGCAGCCCCCGGGGTAGCGGGAGCACAGATACGCAGTATTTT. Translated: CASSPRGSGSTDTQYF.

The chain recombines TRBV29-1 with TRBJ2-1, with 8 positions matching TRBD2. V lost 4 bases and J lost 0; bases outside the gene matches: 2. CDR3 length: 14 residues. Germline V gene sequence: CDR1 SQVTM, CDR2 ANQGSEA. The CDR3 sequence is CSVASGGSYNEQFF. In nucleotides, the CDR3 is TGCAGCGTTGCAAGCGGGGGCTCCTACAATGAGCAGTTCTTC.

The V and J genes are TRBV5-1 and TRBJ1-4; 9 nucleotides agree with TRBD1. Germline-derived CDR1 and CDR2 are SGHRS and YFSETQ. The length of the CDR3 is 14 residues. After removal of 2 bases from V and 6 bases from J, the junction contained 2 bases not matched to a gene. CDR3 coding DNA: TGCGCCAGCAGCTTAGACAGGGGGGATGAAAAACTGTTTTTT. Residues: CASSLDRGDEKLFF.

The V and J genes are TRBV27 and TRBJ2-1; TRBD2 matches at 9 bases. The CDR3 is 15 residues long. The J segment lost 4 bases and the V segment lost 5 bases, leaving 6 bases of the junction unmatched. Germline loops: CDR1 MNHEY, CDR2 SMNVEV (reference sequence). The CDR3: CASSVGGGGYNEQFF. CDR3 coding DNA: TGTGCCAGCAGTGTAGGCGGGGGGGGGTACAATGAGCAGTTCTTC.

The rearrangement joins TRBV7-3 to TRBJ2-2; the D is unclear. CDR1 is SGHTA and CDR2 is FQGTGA in the germline V gene. V lost 2 bases and J 2 bases, leaving 18 bases between the germline ends. The CDR3 totals 18 residues. CDR3 protein: CASSLSPRFGTNTGELFF. The CDR3 bases are TGTGCCAGCAGCTTATCCCCCAGGTTCGGTACAAACACCGGGGAGCTGTTTTTT.

The V and J genes are TRBV10-3 and TRBJ2-1; the match to TRBD1 covers 7 bases. With V trimmed by 4 bases and J by 6 bases, 9 bases remained unmatched. The length of the CDR3 is 15 residues. The germline gives CDR1 ENHRY, CDR2 SYGVKD. The CDR3 loop reads CAISGIYRGSNEQFF. In DNA, the CDR3 is TGTGCCATCAGTGGGATCTACAGGGGAAGCAATGAGCAGTTCTTC.

This chain connects TRBV28 to TRBJ1-6; 8 bases are a match to TRBD1. Germline V CDR1 and CDR2: MDHEN, SYDVKM. With 5 bases clipped from V and 9 bases from J, the junction kept 9 bases outside the gene matches. The CDR3 spans 15 residues. The CDR3 DNA reads TGTGCCAGCAGTCCATCGGACAGGGAGGGTTCACCCCTCCACTTT. As protein: CASSPSDREGSPLHF.

J is TRBJ2-2 and V is TRBV13; 8 nucleotides align to TRBD2. After removal of 2 bases from V and 7 bases from J, the junction contained 9 bases not matched to a gene. The germline CDR1 and CDR2 sequences are PRHDT and FYEKMQ (reference sequence). The CDR3 is 16 residues long. The chain's CDR3 is CASSLSDSGENGELFF. For the CDR3, the DNA is TGTGCCAGCAGCTTATCCGATAGCGGGGAGAACGGGGAGCTGTTTTTT.

J is TRBJ1-5 and V is TRBV11-2, with D uncertain. V was clipped by 1 base and J by 3 bases, with 10 bases between them. The CDR3 extends over 15 amino acids. Germline-derived CDR1 and CDR2 are SGHAT and FQNNGV. The chain's CDR3 is CASSLGPRSNQPQHF. Here the CDR3 DNA reads TGTGCCAGCAGCTTAGGTCCTAGATCCAATCAGCCCCAGCATTTT.

The chain is built from TRBV6-5 and TRBJ2-1; TRBD1 is a possible D gene (6 bases). Trimming pared 2 bases from V and 4 bases from J, leaving 12 bases between. This CDR3 region has 15 residues. CDR1 and CDR2 from the germline V gene are MNHEY and SVGAGI. In nucleotides, the CDR3 is TGTGCCAGCAGTTACGAAGGGGGAAATTACAATGAGCAGTTCTTC. As protein: CASSYEGGNYNEQFF.

This chain uses TRBV7-2 with TRBJ2-3; possible D gene TRBD2, 7 bases. The CDR3 is 15 amino acids. Trimming removed 7 bases from V and 3 bases from J, with 17 bases in between. CDR1 and CDR2 (germline): SGHTA, FQGNSA. This CDR3 is CASNEGGAGTDTQYF. The CDR3 DNA reads as TGTGCCAGCAATGAGGGGGGAGCGGGGACAGATACGCAGTATTTT.

The rearrangement links TRBV29-1 to TRBJ2-4; 9 bases are shared with TRBD2. Germline V lookup: CDR1 SQVTM, CDR2 ANQGSEA. This CDR3 spans 18 amino acids. V was pared by 7 bases and J by 3 bases, with 19 bases of the junction left unmatched. The CDR3 here is CSARGGGAGGGVKNIQYF. The CDR3 DNA follows: TGCAGCGCCCGCGGAGGAGGAGCGGGAGGAGGGGTCAAAAACATTCAGTACTTC.

This clone was observed a few times. The genes are TRBV2 and TRBJ2-5; possibly TRBD1 for D (6 bases). V gave up 2 bases and J gave up 6 bases, with 16 bases separating them. From germline, CDR1 is SNHLY and CDR2 FYNNEI. This CDR3 comprises 15 residues. The CDR3: CASSEIAGARQTQYF. The CDR3 nucleotides read TGTGCCAGCAGTGAAATCGCAGGGGCTCGTCAGACCCAGTACTTC.

The DNA of the CDR3 is TGTGCCAGCAGTTTAAGGGGGCAGGTCGGGGAGCTGTTTTTT. Protein sequence: CASSLRGQVGELFF. The chain has TRBV28 and TRBJ2-2; 7 bases are shared with TRBD1. Losses at the gene ends were 2 bases for V and 7 bases for J; bases not matched to a gene: 4. Germline CDR1 reads MDHEN; CDR2 reads SYDVKM. There are 14 residues in the CDR3.

This sequence joins TRBV30 and TRBJ1-5; D is perhaps TRBD1 (6 bases). The CDR3 covers 15 residues. Germline lookup yields CDR1 GTSNPN and CDR2 SVGIG (reference sequence). V lost 5 bases and J 3 bases, leaving 17 bases between the germline ends. CDR3 region: CAWAPGQFSNQPQHF. Written as DNA, the CDR3 is TGTGCCTGGGCCCCGGGACAATTCTCCAATCAGCCCCAGCATTTT.

The chain joins TRBV30 to TRBJ2-6; D gene unclear. The V end was cut by 0 bases, the J end by 0 bases, with 6 bases between. This CDR3 has 15 amino acids. CDR1 is GTSNPN, CDR2 SVGIG, per germline (reference sequence). The CDR3 sequence: CAWSVRGSGANVLTF. CDR3 DNA sequence: TGTGCCTGGAGTGTAAGAGGCTCTGGGGCCAACGTCCTGACTTTC.

This chain connects TRBV7-2 to TRBJ2-3; TRBD2 agrees at 15 bases. The CDR3 covers 15 residues. V was pared by 8 bases and J by 7 bases, with 7 bases of the junction left unmatched. Germline V gene data show CDR1 as SGHTA and CDR2 as FQGNSA. CDR3 protein: CASGGLAGGLYTQYF. The CDR3 DNA follows: TGTGCCAGCGGGGGACTAGCGGGAGGACTATATACGCAGTATTTT.

This chain connects TRBV7-2 to TRBJ2-7; 11 bases are a match to TRBD2. The V segment lost 7 bases and the J segment 0 bases; nucleotides outside the gene matches: 5. CDR1 is SGHTA and CDR2 is FQGNSA in the germline V gene. The CDR3 has 15 amino acids. The CDR3 nucleotides are TGTGCCAGCACCATAGCGGGAGGGATCTCCTACGAGCAGTACTTC. Residues: CASTIAGGISYEQYF. Full variable domain (remainder filled in from reference TRBV7-2 and TRBJ2-7): GAGVSQSPSNKVTEKGKDVELRCDPISGHTALYWYRQSLGQGLEFLIYFQGNSAPDKSGLPSDRFSAERTGGSVSTLTIQRTQQEDSAVYLCASTIAGGISYEQYFGPGTRLTVT.